This T cell receptor (beta chain) was documented in a study of T cell repertoires in cytomegalovirus infection (dated by TCRdb to about 2019). For the study in its entirety: Because public TCR beta signatures pointed to carriage of CMV infection together with the matching HLA type, the HLA type of each donor mattered for the analysis. What the authors observed across the whole study: The ex vivo response was dominated by HLA-C-restricted CMV-specific TCR beta clonotypes, which also provided the single most frequent clonotype in two of eight donors. In both this cohort and an independent approximately 370-donor cohort, the cumulative frequency of public TCR beta family members distinguished carriers of CMV infection plus the relevant HLA type.

CDR1 and CDR2 (SGHAT, FQDESV) derive from the germline V gene (reference sequence). The germline ends are 17 bases apart after V is trimmed by 0 bases and J by 5 bases. The CDR3 measures 16 amino acids from cysteine to phenylalanine. The only DNA kept is the CDR3, 48 bases in frame from the first base. The instrument given in TCRdb is Illumina HiSeq 1500. TCRdb passed the public sequencing reads through fastp at Q25 and MiXCR, retaining productive beta sequences. Entries that share a CDR3 protein sequence are merged under the most common genes and DNA. This sample comprises about 740,000 distinct CDR3 sequences, 35% of them detected only once. About 2.8% of the sample belongs to the ten largest clones. To note about this clonotype: The antigen this receptor binds is unknown. Qualities for individual bases were not recorded, and no much larger clone is one base off.

The chain couples TRBV11-1 to TRBJ2-7; the D gene identity is not certain. The sequence came from a human donor in good health (CMV status not recorded). Some clones in this sample may be carry-over from other donors' samples. The sequenced sample consisted of PBMCs. The CDR3 amino acid sequence is: CASSLASEWWSHEQYF. The nucleotide sequence is TGTGCCAGCAGCTTAGCTTCAGAGTGGTGGAGTCACGAGCAGTACTTC.